This T cell receptor (beta chain) appears in the sequencing data of a study of shared clonotypes between healthy human individuals. Study-wide points: Shared clonotypes across all four donors exceeded non-shared ones in generation probability. Estimated richness values were generally larger in naive subsets than in memory subsets.

The protocol was immunoSEQ multiplex PCR, while the TCRdb copy is restricted to in-frame clones and leaves out a portion. Of 550,000 to 650,000 clones detected, about 96% appear once; the ten largest clones hold less than 0.12%. Selected positively for CCR7 and CD45RO-negative, naive CD8 cells excluded terminally differentiated effector memory CD45RA+ cells. Germline V gene data show CDR1 as SQVTM and CDR2 as ANQGSEA. The V end was cut by 7 bases, the J end by 1 base, with 8 bases between. The CDR3 spans 13 residues. Of note for this clone: The antigen remains undetermined.

The V gene is TRBV29-1, the J gene TRBJ2-6, with D perhaps matching TRBD2 (5 bases). Sequencing used naive CD8+ T cells sorted from blood. The sequence was collected from a woman aged 25-40 years in good health. CDR3: CSARGSGANVLTF. CDR3 nucleotide sequence: TGCAGCGCCCGGGGATCTGGGGCCAACGTCCTGACTTTC.